This T cell receptor beta chain was profiled in a study of blood T cell repertoires in COVID-19. For the study at large: Some COVID-19 samples were acute and others convalescent; all came from the United States, Italy and Spain. PBMCs, B-cell-depleted T cells, or T cells provided the cDNA or gDNA that made up the material.

Study processing details: Amplification of reference gene primers was used by the study to estimate nucleated cell counts. Method: immunoSEQ multiplex PCR; TCRdb's copy keeps in-frame clones and lacks some. From that table come the V and J calls and clone size; the DNA was used to work out D and trimming. The sample contains roughly 40,000 clones, approximately 92% of which appear only once. The TCR sequence derives from a man aged 50-59 years with COVID-19, enrolled during active disease. The sample was peripheral blood.

The CDR3 DNA sequence: TGTGCCAGCAGTAACCTCCTTGTGGGAGCCGGCGGGGAGCTGTTTTTT. Protein product: CASSNLLVGAGGELFF. V gene TRBV6-2 or TRBV6-3 combines with J gene TRBJ2-2; D possibly corresponds to TRBD2 (5 bases). Germline V gene sequence: CDR1 MNHEY, CDR2 SVGEGT. The ends were cut back, 5 bases at V and 7 bases at J, with 20 bases in the middle. The CDR3 extends over 16 amino acids.